This is a list of T cell receptor beta chains from one sample in a study of T-cell memory formation after mild COVID-19. TCRdb re-derived calls from the 5' RACE reads in MiXCR, one entry per CDR3 protein. The table has a few hundred thousand distinct CDR3 sequences, approximately 22% seen once. The sequenced sample consisted of PBMCs or a T cell subset sorted from them (not recorded which). These TCRs come from a man in his late teens or twenties who had mild COVID-19 (a few samples of this study predate the infection). Cell type and time point are not known. Each CDR3 is given with its conserved first and last residue.

J: TRBJ1-2
V: TRBV29-1
CDR3: CSVETGSRIGYTF

J: TRBJ1-2
V: TRBV9
CDR3: CASSPGTGSGYTF

J: TRBJ2-1
V: TRBV9
CDR3: CASSVDSWGGEQFF

J: TRBJ1-4
V: TRBV27
CDR3: CASSRFPLPTEKLFF

J: TRBJ2-3
V: TRBV7-9
CDR3: CASSLGAGPTDTQYF

J: TRBJ2-3
V: TRBV2
CDR3: CASSPGQFSTDTQYF

J: TRBJ2-5
V: TRBV5-1
CDR3: CASSLTLLAGETQYF

J: TRBJ2-1
V: TRBV12-3/TRBV12-4
CDR3: CASSPRVPYNEQFF

J: TRBJ2-2
V: TRBV6-1
CDR3: CASTSSTGELFF

J: TRBJ1-2
V: TRBV6-5
CDR3: CASSSQGEDYGYTF

J: TRBJ1-3
V: TRBV7-9
CDR3: CASGSPQGWGNTIYF

J: TRBJ2-7
V: TRBV7-9
CDR3: CASSLFSTHEQYF